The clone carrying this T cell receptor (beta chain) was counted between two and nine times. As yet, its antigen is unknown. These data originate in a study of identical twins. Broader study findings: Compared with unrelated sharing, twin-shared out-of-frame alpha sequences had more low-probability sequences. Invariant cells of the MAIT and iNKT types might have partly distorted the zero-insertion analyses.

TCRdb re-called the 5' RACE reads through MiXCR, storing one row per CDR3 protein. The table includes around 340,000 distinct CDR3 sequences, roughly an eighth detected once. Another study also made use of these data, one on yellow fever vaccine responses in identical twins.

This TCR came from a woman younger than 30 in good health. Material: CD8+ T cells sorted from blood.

The CDR3 nucleotides read TGTGCCAGCAGTTCCCCGGACCTCACAGATACGCAGTATTTT. Translating gives CASSSPDLTDTQYF. This chain uses TRBV27 with TRBJ2-3, with no clear D. This CDR3 comprises 14 residues. V dropped 4 bases and J dropped 2 bases, with 10 bases sitting between them. In germline, CDR1 is MNHEY, CDR2 SMNVEV (reference sequence).